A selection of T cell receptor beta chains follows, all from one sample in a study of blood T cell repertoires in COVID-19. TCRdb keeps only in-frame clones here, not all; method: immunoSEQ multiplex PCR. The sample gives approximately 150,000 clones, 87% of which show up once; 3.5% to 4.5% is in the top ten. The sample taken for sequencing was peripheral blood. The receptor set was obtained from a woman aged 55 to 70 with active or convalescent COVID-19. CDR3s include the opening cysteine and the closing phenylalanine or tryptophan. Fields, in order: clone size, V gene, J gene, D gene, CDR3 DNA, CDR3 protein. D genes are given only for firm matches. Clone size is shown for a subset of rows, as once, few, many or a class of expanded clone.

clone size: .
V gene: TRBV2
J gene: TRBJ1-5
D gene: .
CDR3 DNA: TGTGCCAGCAGTGAGAGGCAGAATAGCAATCAGCCCCAGCATTTT
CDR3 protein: CASSERQNSNQPQHF

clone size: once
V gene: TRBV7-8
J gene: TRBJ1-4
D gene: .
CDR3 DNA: TGTGCCAGCAGCTTTTCCGGGGAGGGCGGGGAAAAACTGTTTTTT
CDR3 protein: CASSFSGEGGEKLFF

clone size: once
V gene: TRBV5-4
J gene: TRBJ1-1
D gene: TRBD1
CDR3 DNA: TGTGCCAGCAGCCTTACAGGGGGAACTGAAGCTTTCTTT
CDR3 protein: CASSLTGGTEAFF

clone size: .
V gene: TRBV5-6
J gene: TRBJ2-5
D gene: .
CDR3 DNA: TGTGCCAGCGGCAGTACGGGCCAAGAGACCCAGTACTTC
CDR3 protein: CASGSTGQETQYF

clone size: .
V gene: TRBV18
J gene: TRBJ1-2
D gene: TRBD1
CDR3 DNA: TGTGCCAGCTCATCGACAGGGAATGGCTACACCTTC
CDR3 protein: CASSSTGNGYTF

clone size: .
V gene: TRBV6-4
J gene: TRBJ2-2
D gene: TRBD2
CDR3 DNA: TGTGCCAGCAGTAAAGCGGGGGGCGTGCCGAACACCGGGGAGCTGTTTTTT
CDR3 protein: CASSKAGGVPNTGELFF

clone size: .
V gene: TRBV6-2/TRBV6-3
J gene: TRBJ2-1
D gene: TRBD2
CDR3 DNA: TGTGCCAGCAGTTACCCATCTAGCGGGGGGGCCTGGTCCAATGAGCAGTTCTTC
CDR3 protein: CASSYPSSGGAWSNEQFF

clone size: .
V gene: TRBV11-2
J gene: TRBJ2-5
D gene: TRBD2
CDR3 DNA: TGTGCCAGCAGCTTATTCCTAGCGGGGCAAGAGACCCAGTACTTC
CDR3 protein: CASSLFLAGQETQYF

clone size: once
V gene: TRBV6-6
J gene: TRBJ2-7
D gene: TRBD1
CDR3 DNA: TGTGCCAGCAGCTACACCGGGGCAGGGGGCCAGCAGTACTTC
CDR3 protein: CASSYTGAGGQQYF

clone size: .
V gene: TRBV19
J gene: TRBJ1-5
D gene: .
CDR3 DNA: TGTGCCAGTAGTATACCCACCCCCGCGACAGTAAGCAATCAGCCCCAGCATTTT
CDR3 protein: CASSIPTPATVSNQPQHF

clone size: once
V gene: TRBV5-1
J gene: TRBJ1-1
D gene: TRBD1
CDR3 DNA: TGCGCCAGCAGCCTATTGACAGGGGGCGCAATTGAAGCTTTCTTT
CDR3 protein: CASSLLTGGAIEAFF

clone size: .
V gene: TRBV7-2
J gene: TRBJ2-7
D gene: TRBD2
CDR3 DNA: TGTGCCAGCAGCTTAGGTACTAGCGGGGGATACGAGCAGTACTTC
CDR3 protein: CASSLGTSGGYEQYF

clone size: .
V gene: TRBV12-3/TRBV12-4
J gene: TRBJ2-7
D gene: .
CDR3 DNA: TGTGCCAGCAGGCCTACAGGAGACCGCGAGCAGTACTTC
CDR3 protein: CASRPTGDREQYF

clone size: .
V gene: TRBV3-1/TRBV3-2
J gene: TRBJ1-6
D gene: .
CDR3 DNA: TGTGCCAGCAGCCAAGACTTTAGTTCACCCCTCCACTTT
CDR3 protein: CASSQDFSSPLHF

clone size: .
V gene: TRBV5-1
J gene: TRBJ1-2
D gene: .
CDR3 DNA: TGCGCCAGCAGCTCTAGTGACTATGGCTACACCTTC
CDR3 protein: CASSSSDYGYTF

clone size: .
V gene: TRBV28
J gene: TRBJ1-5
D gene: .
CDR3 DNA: TGTGCCAGCAGTTTACCCCTAAATCAGCCCCAGCATTTT
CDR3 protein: CASSLPLNQPQHF

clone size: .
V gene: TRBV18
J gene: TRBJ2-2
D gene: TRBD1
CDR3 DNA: TGTGCCAGCTCATTACGGACAGGGACCGGGGAGCTGTTTTTT
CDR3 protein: CASSLRTGTGELFF

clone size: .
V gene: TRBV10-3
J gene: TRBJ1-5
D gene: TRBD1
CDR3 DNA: TGTGCCATCAGTGAGGACGACAGGGAAAGTCAGCCCCAGCATTTT
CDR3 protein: CAISEDDRESQPQHF

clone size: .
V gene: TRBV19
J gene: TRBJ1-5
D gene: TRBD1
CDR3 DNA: TGTGCCAGTAGTATAGTAAGGGACAGACAGCCCCAGCATTTT
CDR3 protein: CASSIVRDRQPQHF

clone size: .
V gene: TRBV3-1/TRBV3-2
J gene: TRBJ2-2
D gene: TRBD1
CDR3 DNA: TGTGCCAGCAGCCAAGTATGGGACAGTTTGAACACCGGGGAGCTGTTTTTT
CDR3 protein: CASSQVWDSLNTGELFF

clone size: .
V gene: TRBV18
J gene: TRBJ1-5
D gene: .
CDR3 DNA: TGTGCCAGCTCCAGGGGCGAGGGGCGGGATCAGCCCCAGCATTTT
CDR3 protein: CASSRGEGRDQPQHF

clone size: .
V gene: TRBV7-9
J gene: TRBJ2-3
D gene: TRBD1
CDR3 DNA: TGTGCCAGCCGCTACAGGGGGCGCACAGATACGCAGTATTTT
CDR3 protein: CASRYRGRTDTQYF

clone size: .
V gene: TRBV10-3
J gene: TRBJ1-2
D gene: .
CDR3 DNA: TGTGCCATCAGTCCAGGGCCCCACTATGGCTACACCTTC
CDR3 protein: CAISPGPHYGYTF

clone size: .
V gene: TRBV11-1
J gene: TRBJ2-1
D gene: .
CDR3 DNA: TGTGCCAGCAGACGGGACGGAGGGAACTATGAGCAGTTCTTC
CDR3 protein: CASRRDGGNYEQFF

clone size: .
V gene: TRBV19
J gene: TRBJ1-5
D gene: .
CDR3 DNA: TGTGCCAGTAGTCCCCAGGCACCCAGTCAGCCCCAGCATTTT
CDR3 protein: CASSPQAPSQPQHF

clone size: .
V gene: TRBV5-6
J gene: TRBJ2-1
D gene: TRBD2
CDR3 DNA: TGTGCCAGCAGCCTCGGGACTATGACTTTCAGGACCTCCTACAATGAGCAGTTCTTC
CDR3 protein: CASSLGTMTFRTSYNEQFF

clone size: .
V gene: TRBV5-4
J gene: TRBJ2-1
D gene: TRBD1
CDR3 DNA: TGTGCCAGCAGGGGACAGGGTACTTACAATGAGCAGTTCTTC
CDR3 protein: CASRGQGTYNEQFF

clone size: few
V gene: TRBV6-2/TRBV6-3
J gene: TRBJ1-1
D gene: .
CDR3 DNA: TGTGCCAGCAGTTACTCGATTGGGGCAACTGAAGCTTTCTTT
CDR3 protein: CASSYSIGATEAFF

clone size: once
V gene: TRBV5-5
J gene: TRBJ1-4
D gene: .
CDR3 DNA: TGTGCCAGCAGCTTCGGCCAGGGAAGTGAAAAACTGTTTTTT
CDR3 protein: CASSFGQGSEKLFF

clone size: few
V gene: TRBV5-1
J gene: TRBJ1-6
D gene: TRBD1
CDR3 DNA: TGCGCCAGCAGCCCGACAGGGGGCGTGGATTCACCCCTCCACTTT
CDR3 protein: CASSPTGGVDSPLHF

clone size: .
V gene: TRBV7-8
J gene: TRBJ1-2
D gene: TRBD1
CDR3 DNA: TGTGCCAGCAGCTTAGGATACAGGGGGCAGTCGGGAGACTATGGCTACACCTTC
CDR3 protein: CASSLGYRGQSGDYGYTF

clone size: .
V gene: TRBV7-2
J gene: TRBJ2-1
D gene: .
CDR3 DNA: TGTGCCAGCAGCTTAGCGGAAGGGCGGGCCCAGTTCTTC
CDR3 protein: CASSLAEGRAQFF

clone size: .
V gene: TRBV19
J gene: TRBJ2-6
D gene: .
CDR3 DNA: TGTGCCAGTTCCAAGGGGTCTGGGGCCAACGTCCTGACTTTC
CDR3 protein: CASSKGSGANVLTF

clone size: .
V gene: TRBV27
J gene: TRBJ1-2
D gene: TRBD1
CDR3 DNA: TGTGCCAGCAGTAGGGGGACAGGGGAGAGCTATGGCTACACCTTC
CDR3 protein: CASSRGTGESYGYTF

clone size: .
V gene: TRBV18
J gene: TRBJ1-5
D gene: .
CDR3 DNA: TGTGCCAGCTCACCACCGGTATGGGGGCTGGGACAGCCCCAGCATTTT
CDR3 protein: CASSPPVWGLGQPQHF

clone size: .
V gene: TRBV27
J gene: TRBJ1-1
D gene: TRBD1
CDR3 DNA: TGTGCCAGCAGGAAGGGGACAGGGAACACTGAAGCTTTCTTT
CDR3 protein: CASRKGTGNTEAFF

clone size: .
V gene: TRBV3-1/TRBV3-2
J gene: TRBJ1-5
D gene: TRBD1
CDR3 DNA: TGTGCCAGCAGCCAAGGGACAGGGAATCAGCCCCAGCATTTT
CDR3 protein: CASSQGTGNQPQHF

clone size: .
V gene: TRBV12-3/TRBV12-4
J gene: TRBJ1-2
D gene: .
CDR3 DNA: TGTGCCAGCAGTTTATCAGGGGATGGCTACACCTTC
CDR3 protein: CASSLSGDGYTF

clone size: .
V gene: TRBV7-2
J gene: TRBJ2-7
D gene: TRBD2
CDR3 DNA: TGTGCCAGCAGCTACGGACTAGCGGGGGGGGAGTACGAGCAGTACTTC
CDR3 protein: CASSYGLAGGEYEQYF

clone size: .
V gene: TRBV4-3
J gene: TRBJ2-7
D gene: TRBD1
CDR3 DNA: TGCGCCAGCAGCCAAGATGGGGGACAGGGCTACGAGCAGTACTTC
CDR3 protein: CASSQDGGQGYEQYF

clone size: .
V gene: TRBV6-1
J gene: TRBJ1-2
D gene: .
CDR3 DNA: TGTGCCAGCAGTGAACCCTCAGGAGGGAAAGGCTACACCTTC
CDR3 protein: CASSEPSGGKGYTF

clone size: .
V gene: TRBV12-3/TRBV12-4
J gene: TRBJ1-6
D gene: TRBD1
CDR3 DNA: TGTGCCAGCAGTAGGACAGGGGGTTCACCCCTCCACTTT
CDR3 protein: CASSRTGGSPLHF

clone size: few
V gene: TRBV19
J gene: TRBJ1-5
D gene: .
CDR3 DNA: TGTGCCAGTAGATCCGCCGGGTCGCGCAATCAGCCCCAGCATTTT
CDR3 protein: CASRSAGSRNQPQHF

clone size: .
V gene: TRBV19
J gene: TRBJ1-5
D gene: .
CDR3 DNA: TGTGCCAGTACCAACAGCGGAATTCAGCCCCAGCATTTT
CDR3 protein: CASTNSGIQPQHF

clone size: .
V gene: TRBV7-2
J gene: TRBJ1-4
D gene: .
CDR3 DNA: TGTGCCAGCAGCTTAGACAGTGAAAAACTGTTTTTT
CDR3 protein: CASSLDSEKLFF

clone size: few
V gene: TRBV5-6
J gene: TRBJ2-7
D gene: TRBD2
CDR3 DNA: TGTGCCAGCAGCCAGCTAGCGGGGGGCACCTACGAGCAGTACTTC
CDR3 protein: CASSQLAGGTYEQYF

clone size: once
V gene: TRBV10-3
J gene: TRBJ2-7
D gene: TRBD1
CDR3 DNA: TGTGCCATCAGTGGGGGACAGGGGCAATCCTACGAGCAGTACTTC
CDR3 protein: CAISGGQGQSYEQYF

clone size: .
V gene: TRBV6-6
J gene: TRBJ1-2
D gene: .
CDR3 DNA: TGTGCCAGCAGTTACGGGGGCGAGACCTATGGCTACACCTTC
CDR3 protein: CASSYGGETYGYTF